The 22 T cell receptor beta chains below come from one sample, sequenced in a study of lymphopenia after photon versus proton radiotherapy. Libraries were prepared by immunoSEQ multiplex PCR; TCRdb keeps only in-frame clonotypes and omits some of them. The table shows around 25,000 clones, with more than 75% occurring only once. The source material was peripheral blood, sampled from a patient treated with photon-based radiotherapy. These receptor sequences come from a woman aged 50 to 60 with cholangiocarcinoma.

The chain has TRBV7-9 and TRBJ2-5; D possibly corresponds to TRBD2 (6 bases). From germline, CDR1 is SEHNR and CDR2 FQNEAQ (reference sequence). The V and J ends lost 5 bases and 5 bases respectively, with 15 bases between them. The length of the CDR3 is 14 residues. The CDR3 protein is CASSRGLLTETQYF. For the CDR3, the DNA is TGTGCCAGCAGCCGGGGACTCCTAACGGAGACCCAGTACTTC.

CDR3 residues: CASSHTQDQAKNIQYF. CDR3 bases: TGTGCCAGCAGCCATACACAAGATCAGGCCAAAAACATTCAGTACTTC. This chain links TRBV14 with TRBJ2-4; no reliable D call. V shed 3 bases and J shed 1 base, with 13 bases lying between them. The CDR3 has 16 amino acids. Germline-derived CDR1 and CDR2 are SGHDN and FVKESK.

This clone occurred once. The genes are TRBV4-3 and TRBJ2-3; no definite D call. CDR3 size: 15 residues. The germline gives CDR1 LGHNA, CDR2 YSLEER. Trimming took 3 bases from V and 2 from J, leaving 12 bases between them. The CDR3 loop reads CASSQAIYTTDTQYF. The CDR3 DNA sequence: TGCGCCAGCAGCCAGGCGATCTACACCACAGATACGCAGTATTTT.

The chain recombines TRBV11-2 with TRBJ2-1; 10 bases are a match to TRBD2. V lost 7 bases to trimming and J lost 5 bases; unmatched junction nucleotides: 11. From germline, CDR1 is SGHAT and CDR2 FQNNGV. The CDR3 is made up of 16 amino acids. Written as DNA, the CDR3 is TGTGCCAGCACCCTTCCTATAGCGGGGGGAGACAATGAGCAGTTCTTC. Translation: CASTLPIAGGDNEQFF.

V and J are TRBV7-9 and TRBJ1-3, with D tentatively TRBD1 (6 bases). Germline V gene lookup returns CDR1 SEHNR and CDR2 FQNEAQ (reference sequence). Trimming took off 1 base at V and 0 bases at J, with 10 bases between the two ends. CDR3 length: 16 residues. The CDR3 region has the DNA TGTGCCAGCAGCTTAGTGGGGGACACCTCTGGAAACACCATATATTTT. Translated, it gives CASSLVGDTSGNTIYF.

This chain connects TRBV4-1 to TRBJ2-5, with 8 bases that match TRBD2. CDR1 MGHRA and CDR2 YSYEKL come from the germline V gene. The CDR3 runs 13 residues. J lost 5 bases, V lost 4 bases, and 3 bases had no gene match. The CDR3 loop is CASSRRGGETQYF. Here the CDR3 DNA reads TGCGCCAGCAGCCGCCGGGGGGGTGAGACCCAGTACTTC.

The chain carries TRBV19 and TRBJ2-3; maybe TRBD2 (7 bases). The ends were cut back, 5 bases at V and 4 bases at J, with 16 bases in the middle. The V gene's germline CDR1 is LNHDA and CDR2 SQIVND (reference sequence). The CDR3 is 15 amino acids. The DNA for the CDR3 is TGTGCCAGTAGTCCCTACGGGGGGCGGGCAGATACGCAGTATTTT. This gives the protein CASSPYGGRADTQYF. Drawing the rest from reference TRBV19 and TRBJ2-3, the complete variable domain is DGGITQSPKYLFRKEGQNVTLSCEQNLNHDAMYWYRQDPGQGLRLIYYSQIVNDFQKGDIAEGYSVSREKKESFPLTVTSAQKNPTAFYLCASSPYGGRADTQYFGPGTRLTVL.

The CDR3: CASSPTGRFYGYTF. The CDR3, as DNA: TGTGCCAGCAGTCCAACGGGGCGCTTCTATGGCTACACCTTC. This chain links TRBV7-9 with TRBJ1-2; possibly TRBD1 for D (5 bases). Trimming removed 6 bases at V and 4 bases at J, with 15 bases between. The CDR3 contains 14 residues. Per germline, CDR1 SEHNR and CDR2 FQNEAQ (reference sequence).

The V call is TRBV7-9, the J call TRBJ1-4; D remains unclear. Trimming removed 4 bases at V and 10 bases at J, with 16 bases between. Germline CDR1 SEHNR, CDR2 FQNEAQ (reference sequence). This CDR3 region has 14 residues. The CDR3, as DNA: TGTGCCAGCAGCTCATCGATCGGACCCGGAAAACTGTTTTTT. The encoded protein is CASSSSIGPGKLFF. Looking up the rest from reference TRBV7-9 and TRBJ1-4 gives the full variable domain: DTGVSQNPRHKITKRGQNVTFRCDPISEHNRLYWYRQTLGQGPEFLTYFQNEAQLEKSRLLSDRFSAERPKGSFSTLEIQRTEQGDSAMYLCASSSSIGPGKLFFGSGTQLSVL.

V usage is TRBV30 and J usage is TRBJ1-5; no clear D gene. The CDR3 totals 13 residues. Germline CDR1 GTSNPN, CDR2 SVGIG (reference sequence). V lost 0 bases and J 3 bases, leaving 6 bases between the germline ends. The CDR3 nucleotides read TGTGCCTGGAGTGTAGGGTACAATCAGCCCCAGCATTTT. It specifies CAWSVGYNQPQHF.

This chain joins TRBV19 and TRBJ2-2, with D perhaps matching TRBD2 (6 bases). Germline V gene lookup returns CDR1 LNHDA and CDR2 SQIVND (reference sequence). The CDR3 sequence is 14 residues long. The ends were cut back, 3 bases at V and 2 bases at J, with 7 bases in the middle. CDR3 coding DNA: TGTGCCAGTAGTATCGGACTAAACACCGGGGAGCTGTTTTTT. Translated, it gives CASSIGLNTGELFF.

The V and J genes are TRBV4-3 and TRBJ2-1, with D uncertain. CDR1 is LGHNA and CDR2 is YSLEER in the germline V gene. Trimming shortened V by 0 bases and J by 0 bases, and 15 bases separated the two germline ends. This CDR3 contains 18 residues. The CDR3 DNA reads TGCGCCAGCAGCCAAGATTTCCGCGGTTCTAGCTCCTACAATGAGCAGTTCTTC. Translating it yields CASSQDFRGSSSYNEQFF.

This clone was found once. This chain links TRBV5-6 with TRBJ2-1, with TRBD2 identical over 7 bases. The V segment lost 0 bases and the J segment 10 bases; nucleotides outside the gene matches: 10. The CDR3 runs to 15 residues. Germline CDR1 is SGHDT and CDR2 is YYEEEE. CDR3 region: CASSLVLGAGKEQFF. The DNA for the CDR3 is TGTGCCAGCAGCTTGGTTTTAGGAGCGGGAAAAGAGCAGTTCTTC.

This clone was recorded only once. J is TRBJ1-1 and V is TRBV5-4; no reliable D call. This CDR3 has 14 amino acids. Trimming cost V 5 bases and J 1 base, with 12 bases left between them. The germline V gene has CDR1 SGHNT and CDR2 YYREEE (reference sequence). CDR3 sequence (DNA): TGTGCCAGCAGAGGAGTGATGGGGAACACTGAAGCTTTCTTT. Residues: CASRGVMGNTEAFF.

The chain recombines TRBV10-3 with TRBJ1-5; tentative D call: TRBD1 (5 bases). Germline-derived CDR1 and CDR2 are ENHRY and SYGVKD. The CDR3 is 16 amino acids. Between the trimmed V and J ends, which lost 2 bases and 0 bases, there was a span of 11 bases. CDR3: CAISEGGLFSNQPQHF. CDR3 DNA sequence: TGTGCCATCAGTGAGGGGGGGTTGTTTAGCAATCAGCCCCAGCATTTT.

In nucleotides, the CDR3 is TGTGCCAGCAGCTTAGATAGCGGGGGCCCCAATGAGCAGTTCTTC. It codes for CASSLDSGGPNEQFF. J is TRBJ2-1 and V is TRBV7-9; 9 bases agree with TRBD2. The CDR3 covers 15 residues. The ends lost 1 base at V and 6 bases at J; junction bases unmatched: 4. The germline V gene encodes CDR1 SEHNR and CDR2 FQNEAQ (reference sequence).

The J gene is TRBJ1-5, the V gene TRBV19, with TRBD1 as a possible D gene (5 bases). The CDR3 totals 17 residues. V was clipped by 6 bases and J by 0 bases, with 18 bases between them. Germline assignment: CDR1 LNHDA and CDR2 SQIVND (reference sequence). CDR3 sequence reads: CASRKGQWGNSNQPQHF. The CDR3 DNA follows: TGTGCCAGTAGAAAAGGACAATGGGGTAATAGCAATCAGCCCCAGCATTTT.

The J gene is TRBJ2-2, the V gene TRBV11-3; D gene ambiguous. The V end was cut by 4 bases, the J end by 1 base, with 7 bases between. This CDR3 spans 14 amino acids. Germline loops: CDR1 SGHNT, CDR2 YENEEA. CDR3 residues: CASSSRMNTGELFF. CDR3 in DNA: TGTGCCAGCAGCTCTAGGATGAACACCGGGGAGCTGTTTTTT.

A single count supports this clone. The genes are TRBV5-1 and TRBJ2-2; D is perhaps TRBD1 (6 bases). Germline assignment: CDR1 SGHRS and CDR2 YFSETQ. This CDR3 comprises 13 residues. Trimming took 9 bases from V and 5 from J, leaving 14 bases between them. CDR3 nucleotide sequence: TGCGCCACATCAGGGGACGCGACCGGGGAGCTGTTTTTT. It yields the protein CATSGDATGELFF. The whole variable domain, remainder taken from reference TRBV5-1 and TRBJ2-2, is KAGVTQTPRYLIKTRGQQVTLSCSPISGHRSVSWYQQTPGQGLQFLFEYFSETQRNKGNFPGRFSGRQFSNSRSEMNVSTLELGDSALYLCATSGDATGELFFGEGSRLTVL.

The V gene is TRBV7-7, the J gene TRBJ2-5; D is possibly TRBD1 or TRBD2 (5 bases each). With 6 bases removed from V and 2 bases from J, the gap between germline ends came to 13 bases. CDR3 size: 14 residues. Per the germline V gene, CDR1 is SSHAT and CDR2 is FNYEAQ (reference sequence). CDR3: CASSESWGQETQYF. The DNA for the CDR3 is TGTGCCAGCAGTGAAAGTTGGGGGCAAGAGACCCAGTACTTC.

The chain employs TRBV7-9 and TRBJ2-1, with D tentatively TRBD2 (6 bases). The CDR3 is 14 residues long. The V gene's germline CDR1 is SEHNR and CDR2 FQNEAQ (reference sequence). The germline V and J ends were trimmed by 2 bases and 5 bases, with 10 bases remaining between them. CDR3 nucleotide sequence: TGTGCCAGCAGCTTAACTAGCAAGCACAATGAGCAGTTCTTC. It codes for CASSLTSKHNEQFF.

V gene TRBV7-9 combines with J gene TRBJ2-7; D is possibly TRBD1 (5 bases). V was pared by 1 base and J by 5 bases, with 18 bases between. Per germline, CDR1 SEHNR and CDR2 FQNEAQ (reference sequence). There are 16 residues in the CDR3. In nucleotides, the CDR3 is TGTGCCAGCAGCTTAGAGGGGTCGCTCGGCCCCCACGAGCAGTACTTC. Amino acids: CASSLEGSLGPHEQYF. Complete variable domain (other parts from reference TRBV7-9 and TRBJ2-7): DTGVSQNPRHKITKRGQNVTFRCDPISEHNRLYWYRQTLGQGPEFLTYFQNEAQLEKSRLLSDRFSAERPKGSFSTLEIQRTEQGDSAMYLCASSLEGSLGPHEQYFGPGTRLTVT.